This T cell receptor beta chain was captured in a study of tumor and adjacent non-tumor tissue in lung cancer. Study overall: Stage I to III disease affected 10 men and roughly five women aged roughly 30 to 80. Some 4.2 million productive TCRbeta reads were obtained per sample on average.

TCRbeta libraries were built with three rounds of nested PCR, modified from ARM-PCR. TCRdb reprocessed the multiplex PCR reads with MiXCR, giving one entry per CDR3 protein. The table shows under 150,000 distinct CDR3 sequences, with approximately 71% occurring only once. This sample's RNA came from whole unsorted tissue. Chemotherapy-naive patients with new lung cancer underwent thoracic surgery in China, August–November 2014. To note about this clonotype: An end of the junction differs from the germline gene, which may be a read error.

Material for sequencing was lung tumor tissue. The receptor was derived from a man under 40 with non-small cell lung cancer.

In DNA, the CDR3 is TGCAGTACGCCCCCGACAGGGTACACTGAAACTTTCTTT. This gives the protein CSTPPTGYTETFF. The chain uses TRBV20-1 and TRBJ1-1; TRBD1 matches at 7 bases. In germline, CDR1 is DFQATT, CDR2 SNEGSKA (reference sequence). The CDR3 contains 13 residues.